This record looks at one T cell receptor beta chain sequence and its context. CDR1 and CDR2 (germline): LGHNA, YSLEER. V shed 3 bases, J shed 5 bases, and the junction held 3 bases outside the gene matches. The CDR3 runs to 13 residues. The study ran its PCR with 60 Vbeta and 13 Jbeta primers. Clones were read by immunoSEQ multiplex PCR, and TCRdb kept only the in-frame ones, dropping some. The sample yields around 71,000 clones, 65% to 70% seen once. These data originate in a study of cytomegalovirus exposure and HLA in healthy donors. This chain connects TRBV4-3 to TRBJ1-1; TRBD1 aligns across 7 bases. The origin of this receptor is a male donor in good health and CMV-seropositive. The specimen sequenced was PBMCs. Here the CDR3 reads CASSQTGLTEAFF. The CDR3 DNA reads TGCGCCAGCAGCCAGACAGGGTTAACTGAAGCTTTCTTT.